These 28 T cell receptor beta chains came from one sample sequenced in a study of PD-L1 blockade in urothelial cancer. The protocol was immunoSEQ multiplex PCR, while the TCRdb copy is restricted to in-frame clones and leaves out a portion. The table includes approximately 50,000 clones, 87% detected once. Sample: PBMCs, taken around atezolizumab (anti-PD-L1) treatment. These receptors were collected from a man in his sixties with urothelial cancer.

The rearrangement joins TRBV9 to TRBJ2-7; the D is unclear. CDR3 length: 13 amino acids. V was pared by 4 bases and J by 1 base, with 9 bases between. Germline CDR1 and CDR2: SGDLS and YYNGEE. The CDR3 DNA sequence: TGTGCCAGCAGCTCTCCTGAGTCCTACGAGCAGTACTTC. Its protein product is CASSSPESYEQYF.

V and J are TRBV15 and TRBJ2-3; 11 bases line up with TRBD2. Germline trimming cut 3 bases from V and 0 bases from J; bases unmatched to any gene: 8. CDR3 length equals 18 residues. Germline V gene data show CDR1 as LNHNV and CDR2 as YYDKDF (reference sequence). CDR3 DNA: TGTGCCACCAGCAGTACTCTACTAGCGGGGGCTAGCACAGATACGCAGTATTTT. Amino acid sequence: CATSSTLLAGASTDTQYF.

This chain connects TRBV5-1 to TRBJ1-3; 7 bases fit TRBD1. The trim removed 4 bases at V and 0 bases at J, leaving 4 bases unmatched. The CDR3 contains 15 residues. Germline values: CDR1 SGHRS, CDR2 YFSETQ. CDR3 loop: CASSPGTVSGNTIYF. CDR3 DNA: TGCGCCAGCAGCCCCGGGACAGTCTCTGGAAACACCATATATTTT.

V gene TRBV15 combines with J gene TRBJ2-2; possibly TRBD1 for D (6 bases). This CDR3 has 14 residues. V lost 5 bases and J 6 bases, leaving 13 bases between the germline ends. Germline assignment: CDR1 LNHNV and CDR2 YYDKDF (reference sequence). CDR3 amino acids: CATSGKAGAGELFF. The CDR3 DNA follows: TGTGCCACCAGCGGAAAGGCAGGGGCCGGGGAGCTGTTTTTT.

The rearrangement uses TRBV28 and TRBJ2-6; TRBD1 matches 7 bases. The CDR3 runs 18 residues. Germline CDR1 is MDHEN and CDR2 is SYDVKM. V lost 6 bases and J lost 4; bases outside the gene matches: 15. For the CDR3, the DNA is TGTGCCAGCAGCACGACGACAGGGAGAGTAACCGGGGCCAACGTCCTGACTTTC. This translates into CASSTTTGRVTGANVLTF.

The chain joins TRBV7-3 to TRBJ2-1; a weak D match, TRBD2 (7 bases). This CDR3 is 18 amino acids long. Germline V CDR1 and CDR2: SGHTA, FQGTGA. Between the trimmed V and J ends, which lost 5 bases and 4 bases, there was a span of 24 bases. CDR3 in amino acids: CASSPTSRGGGLYNEQFF. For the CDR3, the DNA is TGTGCCAGCAGCCCAACTTCCCGGGGCGGGGGCCTATACAATGAGCAGTTCTTC. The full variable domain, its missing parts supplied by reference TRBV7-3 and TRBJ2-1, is GAGVSQTPSNKVTEKGKYVELRCDPISGHTALYWYRQSLGQGPEFLIYFQGTGAADDSGLPNDRFFAVRPEGSVSTLKIQRTERGDSAVYLCASSPTSRGGGLYNEQFFGPGTRLTVL.

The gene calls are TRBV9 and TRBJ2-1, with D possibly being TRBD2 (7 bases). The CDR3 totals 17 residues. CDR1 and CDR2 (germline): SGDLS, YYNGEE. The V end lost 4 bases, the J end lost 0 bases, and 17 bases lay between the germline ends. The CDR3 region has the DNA TGTGCCAGCAGCCCCTATTATCGGGGGGCCTCCTACAATGAGCAGTTCTTC. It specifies CASSPYYRGASYNEQFF.

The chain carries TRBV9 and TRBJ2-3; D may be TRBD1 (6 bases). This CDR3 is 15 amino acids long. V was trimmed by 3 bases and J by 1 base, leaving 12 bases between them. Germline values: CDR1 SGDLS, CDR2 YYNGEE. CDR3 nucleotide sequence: TGTGCCAGCAGCGGGGGGCTAACAGGCACAGATACGCAGTATTTT. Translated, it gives CASSGGLTGTDTQYF. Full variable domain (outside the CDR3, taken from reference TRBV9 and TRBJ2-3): DSGVTQTPKHLITATGQRVTLRCSPRSGDLSVYWYQQSLDQGLQFLIQYYNGEERAKGNILERFSAQQFPDLHSELNLSSLELGDSALYFCASSGGLTGTDTQYFGPGTRLTVL.

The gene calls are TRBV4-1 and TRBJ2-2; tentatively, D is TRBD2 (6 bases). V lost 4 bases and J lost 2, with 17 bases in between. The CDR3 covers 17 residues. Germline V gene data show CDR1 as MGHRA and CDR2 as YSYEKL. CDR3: CASSPEKTGTNTGELFF. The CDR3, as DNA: TGCGCCAGCAGCCCCGAAAAGACCGGGACTAACACCGGGGAGCTGTTTTTT.

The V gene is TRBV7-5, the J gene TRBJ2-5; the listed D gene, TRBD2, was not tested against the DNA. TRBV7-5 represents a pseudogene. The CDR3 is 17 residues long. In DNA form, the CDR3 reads TGTGCCAGAAGCTTAGATCGCAGTAGCGGGGGAAAGGAGACCCAGTACTTC. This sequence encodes CARSLDRSSGGKETQYF.

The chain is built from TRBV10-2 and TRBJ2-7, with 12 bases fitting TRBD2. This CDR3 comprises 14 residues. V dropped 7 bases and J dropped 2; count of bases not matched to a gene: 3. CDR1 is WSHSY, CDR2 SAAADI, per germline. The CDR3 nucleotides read TGCGCCAGCAAGGCTAGCGGGGGGGCCTACGAGCAGTACTTC. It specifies CASKASGGAYEQYF.

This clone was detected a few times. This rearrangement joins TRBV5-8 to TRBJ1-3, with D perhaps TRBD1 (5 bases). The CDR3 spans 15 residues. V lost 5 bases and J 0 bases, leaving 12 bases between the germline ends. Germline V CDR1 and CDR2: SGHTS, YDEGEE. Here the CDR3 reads CASRFRDSSGNTIYF. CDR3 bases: TGTGCCAGCAGATTCCGTGACAGCTCTGGAAACACCATATATTTT.

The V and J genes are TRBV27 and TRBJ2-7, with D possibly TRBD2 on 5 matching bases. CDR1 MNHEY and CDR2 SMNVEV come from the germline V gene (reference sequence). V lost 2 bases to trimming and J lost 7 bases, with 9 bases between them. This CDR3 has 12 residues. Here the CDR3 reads CASSLNGVEQYF. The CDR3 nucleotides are TGTGCCAGCAGTTTAAACGGGGTTGAGCAGTACTTC.

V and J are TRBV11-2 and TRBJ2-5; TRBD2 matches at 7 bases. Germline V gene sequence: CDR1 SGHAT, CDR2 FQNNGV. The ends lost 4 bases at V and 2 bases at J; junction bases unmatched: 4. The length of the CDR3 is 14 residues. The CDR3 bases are TGTGCCAGCAGCTCCCGGGGGGTTCAAGAGACCCAGTACTTC. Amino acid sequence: CASSSRGVQETQYF.

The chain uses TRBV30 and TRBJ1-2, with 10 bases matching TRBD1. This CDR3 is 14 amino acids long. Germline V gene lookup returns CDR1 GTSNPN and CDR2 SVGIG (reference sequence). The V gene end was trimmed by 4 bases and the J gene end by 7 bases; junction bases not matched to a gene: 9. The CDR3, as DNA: TGTGCCTGGACTTTGGCCGGGACAGGGGTTGGCTACACCTTC. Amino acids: CAWTLAGTGVGYTF.

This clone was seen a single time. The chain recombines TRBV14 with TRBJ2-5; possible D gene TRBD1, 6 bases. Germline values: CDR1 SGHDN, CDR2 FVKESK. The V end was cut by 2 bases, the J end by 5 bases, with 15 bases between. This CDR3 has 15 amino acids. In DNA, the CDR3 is TGTGCCAGCAGCCAATTTCCAGGGGCGAAGGAGACCCAGTACTTC. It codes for CASSQFPGAKETQYF.

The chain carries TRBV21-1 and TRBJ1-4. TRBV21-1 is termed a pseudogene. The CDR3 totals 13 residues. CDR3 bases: TGTGCCAGCAGCCCTCCCGAGGGAGAAAAACTGTTTTTT. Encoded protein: CASSPPEGEKLFF.

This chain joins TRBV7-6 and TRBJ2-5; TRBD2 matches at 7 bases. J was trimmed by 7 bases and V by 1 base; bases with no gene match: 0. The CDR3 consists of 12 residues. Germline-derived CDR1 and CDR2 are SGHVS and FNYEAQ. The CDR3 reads CASSLGGGTQYF. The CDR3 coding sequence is TGTGCCAGCAGCTTAGGGGGGGGGACCCAGTACTTC.

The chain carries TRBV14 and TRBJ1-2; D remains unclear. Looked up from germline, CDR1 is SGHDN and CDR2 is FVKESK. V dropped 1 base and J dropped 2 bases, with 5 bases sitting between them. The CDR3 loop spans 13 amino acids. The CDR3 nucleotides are TGTGCCAGCAGCCAAGGGCGGAACTATGGCTACACCTTC. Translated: CASSQGRNYGYTF.

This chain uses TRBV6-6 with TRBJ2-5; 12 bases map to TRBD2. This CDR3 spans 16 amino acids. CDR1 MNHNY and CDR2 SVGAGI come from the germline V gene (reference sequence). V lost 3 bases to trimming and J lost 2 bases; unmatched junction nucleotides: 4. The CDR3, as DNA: TGTGCCAGCAGTTATGGACTAGCGGGAACGCAAGAGACCCAGTACTTC. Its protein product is CASSYGLAGTQETQYF.

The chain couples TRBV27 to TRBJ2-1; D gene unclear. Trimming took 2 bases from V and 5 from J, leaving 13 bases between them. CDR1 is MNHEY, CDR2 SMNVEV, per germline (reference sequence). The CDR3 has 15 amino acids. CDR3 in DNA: TGTGCCAGCAGTTTAGAGCGTCCCTCGGACAATGAGCAGTTCTTC. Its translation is CASSLERPSDNEQFF.

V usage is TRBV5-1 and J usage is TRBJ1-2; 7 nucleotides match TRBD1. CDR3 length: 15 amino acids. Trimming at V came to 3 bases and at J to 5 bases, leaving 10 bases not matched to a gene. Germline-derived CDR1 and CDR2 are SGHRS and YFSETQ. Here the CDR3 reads CASSSGQLPAYGYTF. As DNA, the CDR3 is TGCGCCAGCAGCTCGGGACAGCTCCCAGCTTATGGCTACACCTTC.

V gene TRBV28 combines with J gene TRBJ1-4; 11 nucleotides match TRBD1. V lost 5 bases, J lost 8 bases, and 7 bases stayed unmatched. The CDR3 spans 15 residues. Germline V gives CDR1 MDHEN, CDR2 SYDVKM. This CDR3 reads CASSPTGTGGEKLFF. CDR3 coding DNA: TGTGCCAGCAGTCCTACCGGGACAGGGGGGGAAAAACTGTTTTTT.

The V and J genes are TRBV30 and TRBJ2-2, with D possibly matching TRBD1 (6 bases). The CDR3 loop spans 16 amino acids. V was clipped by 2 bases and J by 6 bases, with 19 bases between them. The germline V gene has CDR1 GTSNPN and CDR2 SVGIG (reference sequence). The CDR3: CAWSLGGIGGAGELFF. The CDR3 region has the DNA TGTGCCTGGAGTCTAGGGGGAATAGGTGGGGCCGGGGAGCTGTTTTTT.

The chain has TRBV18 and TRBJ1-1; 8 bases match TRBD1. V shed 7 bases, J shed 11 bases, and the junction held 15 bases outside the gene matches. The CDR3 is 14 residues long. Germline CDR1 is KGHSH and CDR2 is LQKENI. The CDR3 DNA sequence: TGTGCCAGCTGGGTCGGACAGGGCGGCAAAGGGGCTTTCTTT. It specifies CASWVGQGGKGAFF.

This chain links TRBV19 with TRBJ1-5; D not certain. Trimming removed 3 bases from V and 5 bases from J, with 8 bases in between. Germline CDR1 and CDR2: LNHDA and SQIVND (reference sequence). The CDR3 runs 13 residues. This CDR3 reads CASSINSYQPQHF. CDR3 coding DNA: TGTGCCAGTAGTATTAACAGCTATCAGCCCCAGCATTTT.

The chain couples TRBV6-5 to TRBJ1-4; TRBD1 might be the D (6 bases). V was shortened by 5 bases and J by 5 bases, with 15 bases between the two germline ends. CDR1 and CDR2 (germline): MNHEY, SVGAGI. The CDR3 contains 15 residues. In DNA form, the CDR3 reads TGTGCCAGCAGTCCTCAACAGGGCCGAAATGAAAAACTGTTTTTT. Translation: CASSPQQGRNEKLFF.

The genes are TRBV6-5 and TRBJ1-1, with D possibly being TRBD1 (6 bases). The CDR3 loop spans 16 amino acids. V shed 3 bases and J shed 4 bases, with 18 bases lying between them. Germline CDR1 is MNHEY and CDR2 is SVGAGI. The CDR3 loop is CASSYLIPLGGTEAFF. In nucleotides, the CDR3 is TGTGCCAGCAGTTATTTAATTCCCTTAGGGGGCACTGAAGCTTTCTTT.